This section outlines one TCR beta chain sequence together with its context. Its antigen is as yet unknown. This sample was included in a study of yellow fever vaccine responses in identical twins. Study-level findings and limits: Reportedly, the T cell response mounted by twins to vaccine seemed partly convergent, partly personalized.

V lost 3 bases, J lost 5 bases, and 0 bases lay in between. The CDR3 covers 11 residues. Germline CDR1 reads KGHDR; CDR2 reads SFDVKD. TCRdb fed the RT-PCR reads into MiXCR, producing one record per CDR3 protein. Here the sample spans about 3,500 distinct CDR3 sequences, roughly 84% being singletons. This receptor was obtained from a woman aged 18-35 years who received the yellow fever vaccine. Sample: T cells from blood (PBMCs), unsorted or a sorted subset (not recorded which), taken before or after yellow fever vaccination (not recorded which). The chain combines TRBV24-1 with TRBJ1-4; no definite D call. CDR3 DNA sequence: TGTGCCACCAGTGATAATGAAAAACTGTTTTTT. Translation gives CATSDNEKLFF.